This T cell receptor (beta chain) originates from a study of cytomegalovirus exposure and HLA in healthy donors. About the study: Some 85 million unique TCRs, all from HLA-typed donors, were included in an early release of the data. Caucasian-associated ancestry cluster membership applied to 75% to 85% of nearly 400 genotyped donors.

This clone was seen only a few times. Its antigen is unidentified. This CDR3 is built from 14 residues. Germline assignment: CDR1 MDHEN and CDR2 SYDVKM. V was shortened by 5 bases and J by 8 bases, with 18 bases between the two germline ends. Study outcomes and limitations: A later analysis found common viral pathogens apparently linked to several of the most significant clusters. Among TCR beta chains, those listed as cytomegalovirus-associated numbered under 200.

It was with 60 Vbeta and 13 Jbeta primers that the PCR ran. TCRdb's copy holds only in-frame clones and misses some; the assay was immunoSEQ multiplex PCR. The table lists approximately 170,000 clones, about 69% of them singletons. The chain links TRBV28 to TRBJ1-1; D is possibly TRBD1 (5 bases). The receptor's source is a man aged 25-45 years in good health and CMV-seropositive. The sequenced sample consisted of PBMCs. The CDR3 DNA reads TGTGCCAGCAGTCCCCTGACAGAGATTACCGAAGCTTTCTTT. It encodes CASSPLTEITEAFF.